This TCR beta chain was identified in a study of blood T cell repertoires in COVID-19. The assay was immunoSEQ multiplex PCR, and TCRdb's table has in-frame clones only and misses some. In the table there are about 61,000 clones, about 80% of which are singletons. The clonotype comes from a man at least 80 years old with active or convalescent COVID-19. Source material: peripheral blood.

The chain's CDR3 is CASSPAGTPTEAFF. CDR3 sequence (DNA): TGTGCCAGCTCACCCGCGGGTACGCCCACTGAAGCTTTCTTT. This rearrangement joins TRBV18 to TRBJ1-1, with D unresolved. The CDR3 spans 14 residues. Trimming took 3 bases from V and 4 from J, leaving 12 bases between them. Germline CDR1 KGHSH, CDR2 LQKENI.